This note documents a single T cell receptor (beta chain) sequence. No antigen is known for it. The table came from immunoSEQ multiplex PCR; TCRdb's copy has only in-frame clones and leaves some out. Among tens of thousands of clones, approximately 89% were seen once, and the ten largest hold approximately 2.3%. Documented time point: new active TB diagnosis, blood taken before or within 7 days of starting treatment. Each patient had positive sputum smear microscopy and/or positive culture. Germline CDR1 and CDR2: MNHNY and SVGAGI (reference sequence). This CDR3 spans 14 amino acids. Trimming removed 10 bases at V and 3 bases at J, with 19 bases between. This sample was taken from a study of T cells in tuberculosis. Turning to the study itself: In South Africa, adults with active tuberculosis were compared with IGRA-negative and latently infected IGRA-positive adolescents. Blood was taken before or within 7 days of anti-tuberculosis therapy. General observations from the study: GMM-specific TCRs were nearer to active tuberculosis alpha repertoires, suggesting expansion.

The sample in question was PBMCs, obtained at tuberculosis diagnosis. The receptor comes from an adult with tuberculosis. This rearrangement joins TRBV6-6 to TRBJ2-7; possible D gene TRBD2, 5 bases. The CDR3 here is CATLASRSHYEQYF. DNA for the CDR3: TGTGCCACCTTAGCGTCCAGGTCCCACTACGAGCAGTACTTC.